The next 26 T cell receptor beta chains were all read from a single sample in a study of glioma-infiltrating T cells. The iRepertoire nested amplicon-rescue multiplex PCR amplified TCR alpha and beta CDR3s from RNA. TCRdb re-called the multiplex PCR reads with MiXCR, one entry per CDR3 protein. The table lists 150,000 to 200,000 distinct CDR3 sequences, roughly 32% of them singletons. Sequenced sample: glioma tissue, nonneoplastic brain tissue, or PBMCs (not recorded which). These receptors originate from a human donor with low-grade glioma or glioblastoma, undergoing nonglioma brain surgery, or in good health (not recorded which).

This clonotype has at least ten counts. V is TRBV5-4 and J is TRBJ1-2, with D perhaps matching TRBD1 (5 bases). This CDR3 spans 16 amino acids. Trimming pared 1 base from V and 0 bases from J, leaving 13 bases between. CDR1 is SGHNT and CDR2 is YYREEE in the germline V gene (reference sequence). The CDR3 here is CASSLLIQGPNYGYTF. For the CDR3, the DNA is TGTGCCAGCAGCTTGTTGATCCAGGGCCCTAACTATGGCTACACCTTC.

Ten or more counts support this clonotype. The CDR3 bases are TGTGCCAGCAGCCGAGCGGTAACAGATACGCAGTATTTT. Its protein is CASSRAVTDTQYF. The chain is built from TRBV7-2 and TRBJ2-3; the D gene is possibly TRBD2 (5 bases). Germline CDR1 reads SGHTA; CDR2 reads FQGNSA. The CDR3 totals 13 residues. V was pared by 5 bases and J by 3 bases, with 9 bases between.

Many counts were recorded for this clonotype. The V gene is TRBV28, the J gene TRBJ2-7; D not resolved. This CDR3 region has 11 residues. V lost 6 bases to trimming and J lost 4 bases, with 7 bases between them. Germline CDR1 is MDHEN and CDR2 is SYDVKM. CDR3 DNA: TGTGCCAGCAGCTGGGAATACGAGCAGTACTTC. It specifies CASSWEYEQYF.

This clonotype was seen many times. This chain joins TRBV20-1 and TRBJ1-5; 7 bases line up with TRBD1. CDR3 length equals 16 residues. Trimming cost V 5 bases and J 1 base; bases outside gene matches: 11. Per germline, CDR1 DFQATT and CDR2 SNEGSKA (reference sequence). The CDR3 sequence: CSAEPYRGWSNQPQHF. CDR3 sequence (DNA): TGCAGTGCTGAACCTTACAGGGGATGGAGCAATCAGCCCCAGCATTTT.

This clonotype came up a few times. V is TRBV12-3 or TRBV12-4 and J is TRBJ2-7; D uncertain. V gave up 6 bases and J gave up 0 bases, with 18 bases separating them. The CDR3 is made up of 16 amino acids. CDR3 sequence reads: CASSPRLSVYSYEQYF. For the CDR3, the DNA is TGTGCCAGCAGCCCCCGTCTCAGCGTCTACTCCTACGAGCAGTACTTC.

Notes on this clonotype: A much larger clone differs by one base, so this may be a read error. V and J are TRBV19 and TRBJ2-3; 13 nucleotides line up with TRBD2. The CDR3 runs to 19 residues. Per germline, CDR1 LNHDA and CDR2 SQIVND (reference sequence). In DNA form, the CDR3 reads TGTGCCAGTAGTTATCGAGGACTAGCGGGGGCGACTAGCAAAGATACGCAGTATTTT. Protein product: CASSYRGLAGATSKDTQYF.

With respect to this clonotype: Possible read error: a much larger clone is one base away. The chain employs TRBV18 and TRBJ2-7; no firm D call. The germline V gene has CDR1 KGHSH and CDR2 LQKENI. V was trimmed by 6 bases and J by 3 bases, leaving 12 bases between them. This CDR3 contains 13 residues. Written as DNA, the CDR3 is TGTGCCAGCTCGCCCGTCAACATCTACGAGCAGTACTTC. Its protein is CASSPVNIYEQYF.

CDR3 region: CASSHAGGGHEQFF. CDR3 bases: TGCGCCAGCAGCCATGCGGGGGGGGGCCATGAGCAGTTCTTC. V and J are TRBV4-1 and TRBJ2-1; TRBD2 matches 9 bases. V gave up 3 bases and J gave up 8 bases; unmatched junction bases: 5. Germline lookup yields CDR1 MGHRA and CDR2 YSYEKL. The CDR3 consists of 14 residues.

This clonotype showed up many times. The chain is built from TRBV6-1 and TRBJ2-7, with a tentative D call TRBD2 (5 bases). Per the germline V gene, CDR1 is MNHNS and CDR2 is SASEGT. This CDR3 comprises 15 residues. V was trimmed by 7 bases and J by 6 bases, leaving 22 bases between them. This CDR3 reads CASIPNARQEVEQYF. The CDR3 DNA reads TGTGCCAGCATCCCGAACGCGCGGCAGGAGGTCGAGCAGTACTTC.

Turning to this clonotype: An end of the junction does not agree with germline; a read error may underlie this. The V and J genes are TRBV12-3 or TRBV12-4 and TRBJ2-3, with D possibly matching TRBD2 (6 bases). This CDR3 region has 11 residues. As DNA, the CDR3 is TGTGCCAGCAGTTTTAGCGGCCCGGCGAGTTTT. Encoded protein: CASSFSGPASF.

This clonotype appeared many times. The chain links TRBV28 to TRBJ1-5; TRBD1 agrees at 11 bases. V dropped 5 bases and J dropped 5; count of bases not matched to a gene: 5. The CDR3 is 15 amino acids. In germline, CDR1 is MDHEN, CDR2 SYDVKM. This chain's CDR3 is CASSPGQGAYQPQHF. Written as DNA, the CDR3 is TGTGCCAGCAGTCCAGGACAGGGGGCTTATCAGCCCCAGCATTTT.

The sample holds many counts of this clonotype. In nucleotides, the CDR3 is TGTGCCAGCAGCTTAGAAAGGGGGCGGGAAACTGAAGCTTTCTTT. Translating gives CASSLERGRETEAFF. The gene calls are TRBV7-6 and TRBJ1-1; 7 bases are shared with TRBD1. Per the germline V gene, CDR1 is SGHVS and CDR2 is FNYEAQ. The CDR3 spans 15 residues. V shed 1 base, J shed 5 bases, and the junction held 7 bases outside the gene matches.

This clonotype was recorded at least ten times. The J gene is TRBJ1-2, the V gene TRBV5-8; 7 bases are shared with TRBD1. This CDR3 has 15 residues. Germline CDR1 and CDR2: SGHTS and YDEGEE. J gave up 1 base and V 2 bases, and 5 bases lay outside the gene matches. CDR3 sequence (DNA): TGTGCCAGCAGCTTCCGGGACAGCGTTAACTATGGCTACACCTTC. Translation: CASSFRDSVNYGYTF.

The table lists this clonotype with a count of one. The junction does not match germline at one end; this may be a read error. CDR3 coding DNA: TGTGCCATCACCTGCGGGGGGGGCACTGAAGGTTTCTTT. Its translation: CAITCGGGTEGFF. J is TRBJ1-1 and V is TRBV10-3; the D gene is possibly TRBD1 (6 bases). Germline lookup yields CDR1 ENHRY and CDR2 SYGVKD. CDR3 length equals 13 residues.

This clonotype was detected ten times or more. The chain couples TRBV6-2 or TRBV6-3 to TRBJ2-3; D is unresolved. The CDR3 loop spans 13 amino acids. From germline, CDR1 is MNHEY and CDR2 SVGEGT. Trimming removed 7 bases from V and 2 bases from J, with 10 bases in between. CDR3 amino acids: CASMSGTTDTQYF. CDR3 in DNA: TGTGCCAGCATGTCCGGAACCACAGATACGCAGTATTTT.

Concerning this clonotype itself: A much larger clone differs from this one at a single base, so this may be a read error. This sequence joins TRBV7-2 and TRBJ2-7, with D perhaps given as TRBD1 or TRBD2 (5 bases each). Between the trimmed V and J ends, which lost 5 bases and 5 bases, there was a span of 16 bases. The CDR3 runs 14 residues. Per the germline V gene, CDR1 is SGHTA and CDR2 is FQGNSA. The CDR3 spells CASSPLRGANEQYF. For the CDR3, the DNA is TGTGCCAGCAGCCCTCTTAGGGGAGCCAACGAGCAGTACTTC.

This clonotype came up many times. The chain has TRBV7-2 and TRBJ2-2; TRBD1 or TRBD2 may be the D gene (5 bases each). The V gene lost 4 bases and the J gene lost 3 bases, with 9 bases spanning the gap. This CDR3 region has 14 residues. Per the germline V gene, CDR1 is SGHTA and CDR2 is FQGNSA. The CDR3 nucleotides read TGTGCCAGCAGCTGGGACGGGGACACCGGGGAGCTGTTTTTT. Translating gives CASSWDGDTGELFF.

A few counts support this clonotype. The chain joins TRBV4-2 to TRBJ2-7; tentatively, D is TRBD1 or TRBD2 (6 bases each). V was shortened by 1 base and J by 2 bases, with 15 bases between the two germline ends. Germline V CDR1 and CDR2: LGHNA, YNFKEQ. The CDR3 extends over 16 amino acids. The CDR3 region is CASSQGRVEGAYEQYF. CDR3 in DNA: TGTGCCAGCAGCCAAGGGAGGGTGGAGGGGGCCTACGAGCAGTACTTC.

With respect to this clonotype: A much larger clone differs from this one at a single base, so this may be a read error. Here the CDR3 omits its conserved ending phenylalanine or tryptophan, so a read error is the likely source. The CDR3 is CASSWDRGSAEAFS. CDR3 nucleotide sequence: TGTGCCAGCAGCTGGGACAGGGGAAGTGCTGAAGCTTTCTCT. V gene TRBV5-4 combines with J gene TRBJ1-1, with 10 bases fitting TRBD1. This CDR3 spans 14 amino acids. The V gene end was trimmed by 3 bases and the J gene end by 6 bases; junction bases not matched to a gene: 5. Germline CDR1 reads SGHNT; CDR2 reads YYREEE (reference sequence).

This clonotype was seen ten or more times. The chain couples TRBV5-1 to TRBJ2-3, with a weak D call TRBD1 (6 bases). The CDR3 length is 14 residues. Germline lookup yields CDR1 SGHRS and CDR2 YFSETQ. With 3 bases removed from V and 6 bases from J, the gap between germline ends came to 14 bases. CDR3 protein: CASSSRGQGDTQYF. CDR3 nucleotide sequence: TGCGCCAGCAGCTCCCGGGGCCAGGGGGATACGCAGTATTTT.

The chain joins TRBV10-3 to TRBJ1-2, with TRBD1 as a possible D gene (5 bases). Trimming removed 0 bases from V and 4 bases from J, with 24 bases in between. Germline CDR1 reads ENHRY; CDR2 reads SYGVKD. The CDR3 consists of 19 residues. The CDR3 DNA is TGTGCCATCAGTGAGTCGAGAGGTTTCACGGGAGGGCAGGGCTATGGCTACACCTTC. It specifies CAISESRGFTGGQGYGYTF.

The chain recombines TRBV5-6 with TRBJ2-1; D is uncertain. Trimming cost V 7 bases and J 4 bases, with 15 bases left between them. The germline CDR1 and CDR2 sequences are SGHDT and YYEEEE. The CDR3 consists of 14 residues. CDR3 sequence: CASAPVGSYNEQFF. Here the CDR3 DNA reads TGTGCCAGCGCTCCTGTGGGGTCATACAATGAGCAGTTCTTC.

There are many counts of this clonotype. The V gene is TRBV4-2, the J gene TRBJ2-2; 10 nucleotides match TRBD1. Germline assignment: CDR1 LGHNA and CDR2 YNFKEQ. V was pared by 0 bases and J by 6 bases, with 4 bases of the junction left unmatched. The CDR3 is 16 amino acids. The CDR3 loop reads CASSQEPGTGAGELFF. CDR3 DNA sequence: TGTGCCAGCAGCCAAGAACCCGGGACAGGGGCCGGGGAGCTGTTTTTT.

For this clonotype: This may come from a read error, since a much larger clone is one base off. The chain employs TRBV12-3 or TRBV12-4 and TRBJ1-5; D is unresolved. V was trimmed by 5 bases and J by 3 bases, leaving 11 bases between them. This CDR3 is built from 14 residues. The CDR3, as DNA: TGTGCCAGCAGTGACCGCGAGAACAATCAGCCCCAGCATTTT. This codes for CASSDRENNQPQHF.

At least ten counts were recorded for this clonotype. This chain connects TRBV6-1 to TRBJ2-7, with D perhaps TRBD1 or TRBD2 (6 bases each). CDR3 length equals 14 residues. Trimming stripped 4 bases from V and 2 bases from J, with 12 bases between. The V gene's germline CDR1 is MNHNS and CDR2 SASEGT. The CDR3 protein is CASSAGDITYEQYF. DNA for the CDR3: TGTGCCAGCAGTGCGGGGGACATAACCTACGAGCAGTACTTC.

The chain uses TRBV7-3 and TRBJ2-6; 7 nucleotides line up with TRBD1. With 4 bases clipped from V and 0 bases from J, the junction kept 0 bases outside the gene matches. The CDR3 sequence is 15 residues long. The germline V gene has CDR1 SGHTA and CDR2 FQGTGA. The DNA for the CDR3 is TGTGCCAGCAGCTGGGACAGCTCTGGGGCCAACGTCCTGACTTTC. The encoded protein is CASSWDSSGANVLTF.